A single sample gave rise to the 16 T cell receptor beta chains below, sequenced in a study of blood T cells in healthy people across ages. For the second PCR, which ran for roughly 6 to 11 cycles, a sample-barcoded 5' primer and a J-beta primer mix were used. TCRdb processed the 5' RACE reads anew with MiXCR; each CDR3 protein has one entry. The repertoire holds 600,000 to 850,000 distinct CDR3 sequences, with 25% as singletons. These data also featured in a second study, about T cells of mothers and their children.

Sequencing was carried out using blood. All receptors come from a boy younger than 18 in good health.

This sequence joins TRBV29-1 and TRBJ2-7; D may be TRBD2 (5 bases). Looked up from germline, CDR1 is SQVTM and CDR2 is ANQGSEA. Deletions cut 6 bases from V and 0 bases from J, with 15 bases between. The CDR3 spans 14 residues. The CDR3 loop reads CSVAGLLSSYEQYF. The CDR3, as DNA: TGCAGCGTGGCGGGCCTTCTCTCCTCCTACGAGCAGTACTTC.

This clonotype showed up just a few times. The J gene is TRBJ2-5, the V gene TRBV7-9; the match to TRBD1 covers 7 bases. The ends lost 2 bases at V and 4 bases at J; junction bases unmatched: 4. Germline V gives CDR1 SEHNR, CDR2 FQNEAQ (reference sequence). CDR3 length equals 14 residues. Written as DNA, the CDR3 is TGTGCCAGCAGCTTAACACAGGGGCGAGAGACCCAGTACTTC. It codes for CASSLTQGRETQYF.

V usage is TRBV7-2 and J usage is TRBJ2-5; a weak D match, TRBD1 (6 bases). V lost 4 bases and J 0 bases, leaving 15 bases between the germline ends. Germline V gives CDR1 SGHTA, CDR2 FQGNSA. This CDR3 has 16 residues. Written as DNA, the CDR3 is TGTGCCAGCAGCTCCGACCTGGACAGCCACCAAGAGACCCAGTACTTC. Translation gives CASSSDLDSHQETQYF.

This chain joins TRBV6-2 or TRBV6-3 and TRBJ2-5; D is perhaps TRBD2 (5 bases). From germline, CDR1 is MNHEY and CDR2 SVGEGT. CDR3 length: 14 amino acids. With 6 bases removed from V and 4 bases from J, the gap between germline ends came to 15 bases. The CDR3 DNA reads TGTGCCAGCAGAGAGACTAACGGTCGAGAGACCCAGTACTTC. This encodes CASRETNGRETQYF.

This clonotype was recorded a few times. The DNA of the CDR3 is TGTGCCAGCAGCTTGCGGGATTGGACTGAAGCTTTCTTT. Translated: CASSLRDWTEAFF. This sequence joins TRBV5-6 and TRBJ1-1, with D uncertain. V lost 1 base to trimming and J lost 5 bases, with 9 bases between them. The CDR3 spans 13 residues. Germline CDR1 SGHDT, CDR2 YYEEEE.

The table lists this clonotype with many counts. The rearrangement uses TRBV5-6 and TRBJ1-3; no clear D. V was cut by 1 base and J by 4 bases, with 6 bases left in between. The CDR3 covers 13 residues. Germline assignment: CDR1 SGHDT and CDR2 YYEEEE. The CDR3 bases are TGTGCCAGCAGCTTGTCGGCGGGAAACACCATATATTTT. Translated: CASSLSAGNTIYF. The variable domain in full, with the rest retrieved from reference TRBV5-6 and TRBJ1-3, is DAGVTQSPTHLIKTRGQQVTLRCSPKSGHDTVSWYQQALGQGPQFIFQYYEEEERQRGNFPDRFSGHQFPNYSSELNVNALLLGDSALYLCASSLSAGNTIYFGEGSWLTVV.

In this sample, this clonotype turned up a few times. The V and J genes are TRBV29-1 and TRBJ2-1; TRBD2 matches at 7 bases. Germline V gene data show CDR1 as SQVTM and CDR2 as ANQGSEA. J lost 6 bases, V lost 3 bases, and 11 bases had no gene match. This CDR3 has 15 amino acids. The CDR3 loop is CSVEMAGEPTNEQFF. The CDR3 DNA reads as TGCAGCGTTGAGATGGCGGGAGAACCGACCAATGAGCAGTTCTTC.

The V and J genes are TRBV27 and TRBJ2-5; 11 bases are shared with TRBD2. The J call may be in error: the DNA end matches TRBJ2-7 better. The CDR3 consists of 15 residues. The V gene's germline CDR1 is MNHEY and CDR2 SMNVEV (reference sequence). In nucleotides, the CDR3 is TGTGCCAGCAGCCCCGGGACTAGCGGACTCAACGAGCAGTACTTC. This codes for CASSPGTSGLNEQYF.

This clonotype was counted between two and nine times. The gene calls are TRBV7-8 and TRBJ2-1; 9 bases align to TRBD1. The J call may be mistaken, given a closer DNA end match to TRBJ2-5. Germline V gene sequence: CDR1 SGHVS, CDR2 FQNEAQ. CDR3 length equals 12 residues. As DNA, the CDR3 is TGTGCGGTCGGACAGGGGCGGGAGACCCAGTACTTC. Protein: CAVGQGRETQYF.

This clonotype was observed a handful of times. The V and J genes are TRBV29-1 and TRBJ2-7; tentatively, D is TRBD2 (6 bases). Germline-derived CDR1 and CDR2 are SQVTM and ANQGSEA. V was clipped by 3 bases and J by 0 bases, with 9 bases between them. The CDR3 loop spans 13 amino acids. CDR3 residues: CSVEGSGSYEQYF. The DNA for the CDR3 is TGCAGCGTTGAGGGTAGCGGCTCCTACGAGCAGTACTTC.

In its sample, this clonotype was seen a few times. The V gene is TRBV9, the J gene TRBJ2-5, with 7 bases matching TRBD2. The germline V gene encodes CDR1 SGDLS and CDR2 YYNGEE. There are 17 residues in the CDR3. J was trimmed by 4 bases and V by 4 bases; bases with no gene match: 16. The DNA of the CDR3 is TGTGCCAGCAGCACCTCGGATTCGCGGGGGTGGGGAGAGACCCAGTACTTC. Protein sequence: CASSTSDSRGWGETQYF.

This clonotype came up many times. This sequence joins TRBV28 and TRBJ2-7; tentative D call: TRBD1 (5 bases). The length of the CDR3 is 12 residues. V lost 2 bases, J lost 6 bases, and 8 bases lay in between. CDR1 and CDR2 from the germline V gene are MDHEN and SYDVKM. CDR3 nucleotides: TGTGCCAGCAGTTTACGACAGAGCGAGCAGTACTTC. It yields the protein CASSLRQSEQYF. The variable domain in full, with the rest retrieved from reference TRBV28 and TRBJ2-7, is DVKVTQSSRYLVKRTGEKVFLECVQDMDHENMFWYRQDPGLGLRLIYFSYDVKMKEKGDIPEGYSVSREKKERFSLILESASTNQTSMYLCASSLRQSEQYFGPGTRLTVT.

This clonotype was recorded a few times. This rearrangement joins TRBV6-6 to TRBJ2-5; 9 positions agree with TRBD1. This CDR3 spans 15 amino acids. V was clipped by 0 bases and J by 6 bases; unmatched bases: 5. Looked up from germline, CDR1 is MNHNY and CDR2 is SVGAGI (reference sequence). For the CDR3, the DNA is TGTGCCAGCAGTTACTCCACAGGGGGCCTTAAGACCCAGTACTTC. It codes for CASSYSTGGLKTQYF.

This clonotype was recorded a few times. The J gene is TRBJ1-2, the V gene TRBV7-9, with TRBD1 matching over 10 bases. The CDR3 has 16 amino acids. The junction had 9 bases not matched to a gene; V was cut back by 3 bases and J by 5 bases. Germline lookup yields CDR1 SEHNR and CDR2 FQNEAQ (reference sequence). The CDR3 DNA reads TGTGCCAGCAGCTTTTATCCCGGGACAGGGGAATATGGCTACACCTTC. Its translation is CASSFYPGTGEYGYTF.

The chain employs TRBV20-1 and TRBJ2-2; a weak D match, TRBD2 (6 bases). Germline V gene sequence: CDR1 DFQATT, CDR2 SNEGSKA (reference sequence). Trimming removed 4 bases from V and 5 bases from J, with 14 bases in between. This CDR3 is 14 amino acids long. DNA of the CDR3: TGCAGTGCTAATGGCGGGATTCTTACCGGGGAGCTGTTTTTT. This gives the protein CSANGGILTGELFF.

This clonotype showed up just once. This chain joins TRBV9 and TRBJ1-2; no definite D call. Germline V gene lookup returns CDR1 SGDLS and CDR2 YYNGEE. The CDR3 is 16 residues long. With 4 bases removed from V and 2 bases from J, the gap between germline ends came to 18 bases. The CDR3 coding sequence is TGTGCCAGCAGCACCTCCCTGAGAGGACCCAACTATGGCTACACCTTC. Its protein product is CASSTSLRGPNYGYTF.